The table lists the clone carrying this T cell receptor beta chain with a count of one. The data are from a study of blood T cell repertoires in COVID-19. Background on the study: PBMCs, B-cell-depleted T cells, or T cells provided the cDNA or gDNA that made up the material.

Repertoires were generated with immunoSEQ multiplex PCR, while TCRdb's copy carries only in-frame clones and drops some. The data hold a few hundred thousand clones, with approximately 85% observed a single time. The source is a woman in her 70s with COVID-19, enrolled during active disease. Input material: peripheral blood.

CDR3 in amino acids: CASSSHRGGNEKLFF. CDR3 DNA sequence: TGTGCCAGCAGTTCCCACAGGGGGGGAAATGAAAAACTGTTTTTT. This chain links TRBV6-2 or TRBV6-3 with TRBJ1-4, with 8 bases matching TRBD1. Looked up from germline, CDR1 is MNHEY and CDR2 is SVGEGT. CDR3 size: 15 residues. Trimming removed 4 bases from V and 5 bases from J; junction bases left unmatched: 6.